This T cell receptor (beta chain) originates from a study of shared clonotypes between healthy human individuals. There are 13 residues in the CDR3. The germline V gene encodes CDR1 SNHLY and CDR2 FYNNEI. V shed 10 bases and J shed 2 bases, with 9 bases lying between them. The data were produced by immunoSEQ multiplex PCR, yet TCRdb's version contains in-frame clones alone and is incomplete. This table holds about a million clones, 70% to 85% found once. On this clone itself: Its target is unknown.

General observations from the study: Rarefaction curves obtained for sorted subsets showed sequencing incomplete despite large depth. Larger richness was generally estimated for naive than memory subsets. It was observed that roughly 5.4% of naive CD4 clonotypes were shared across several donors. The sole specimen, blood, was sampled, and tissue repertoires likely differ.

This receptor was identified in a man aged 18 to 29 in good health. The rearrangement joins TRBV2 to TRBJ1-6; D unclear. The specimen sequenced was memory CD4+ T cells sorted from blood. Subset defined: CD45RA-negative fraction. The CDR3: CATRVTYNSPLHF. The CDR3 DNA follows: TGTGCCACCCGGGTCACCTATAATTCACCCCTCCACTTT.